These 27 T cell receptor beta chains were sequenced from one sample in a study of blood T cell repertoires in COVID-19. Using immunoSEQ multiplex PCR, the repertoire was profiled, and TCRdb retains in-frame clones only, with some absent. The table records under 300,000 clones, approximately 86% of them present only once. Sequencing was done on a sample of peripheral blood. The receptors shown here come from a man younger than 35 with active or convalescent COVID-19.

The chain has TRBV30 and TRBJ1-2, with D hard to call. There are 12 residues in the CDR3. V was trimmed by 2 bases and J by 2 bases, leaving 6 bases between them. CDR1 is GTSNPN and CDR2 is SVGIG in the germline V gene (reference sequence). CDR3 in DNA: TGTGCCTGGAGTAAACGGAACTATGGCTACACCTTC. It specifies CAWSKRNYGYTF.

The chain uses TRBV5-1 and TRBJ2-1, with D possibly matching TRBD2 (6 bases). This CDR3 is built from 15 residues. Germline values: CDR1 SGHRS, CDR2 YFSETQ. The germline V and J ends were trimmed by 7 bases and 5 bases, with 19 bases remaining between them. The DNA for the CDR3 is TGCGCCAGCGTAATAACGGGGGACCGCGACAATGAGCAGTTCTTC. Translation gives CASVITGDRDNEQFF.

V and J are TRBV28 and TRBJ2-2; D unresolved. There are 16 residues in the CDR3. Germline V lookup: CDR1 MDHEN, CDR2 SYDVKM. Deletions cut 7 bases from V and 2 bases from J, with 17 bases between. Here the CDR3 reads CASNSISSRNTGELFF. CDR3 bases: TGTGCCAGCAACTCAATCTCCTCGCGAAACACCGGGGAGCTGTTTTTT. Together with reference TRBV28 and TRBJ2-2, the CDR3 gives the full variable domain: DVKVTQSSRYLVKRTGEKVFLECVQDMDHENMFWYRQDPGLGLRLIYFSYDVKMKEKGDIPEGYSVSREKKERFSLILESASTNQTSMYLCASNSISSRNTGELFFGEGSRLTVL.

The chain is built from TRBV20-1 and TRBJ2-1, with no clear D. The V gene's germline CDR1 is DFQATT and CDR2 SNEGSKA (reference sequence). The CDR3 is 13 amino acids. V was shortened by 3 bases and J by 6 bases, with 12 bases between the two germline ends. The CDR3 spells CSASFEPLNEQFF. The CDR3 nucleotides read TGCAGTGCTAGTTTCGAGCCCCTCAATGAGCAGTTCTTC.

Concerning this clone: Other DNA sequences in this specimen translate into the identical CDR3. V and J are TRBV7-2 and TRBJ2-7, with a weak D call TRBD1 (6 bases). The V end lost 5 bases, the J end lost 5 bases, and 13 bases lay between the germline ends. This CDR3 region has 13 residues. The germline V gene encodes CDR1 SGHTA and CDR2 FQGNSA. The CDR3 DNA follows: TGTGCCAGCAGCCTCCAGGGGTCCCACGAGCAGTACTTC. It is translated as CASSLQGSHEQYF.

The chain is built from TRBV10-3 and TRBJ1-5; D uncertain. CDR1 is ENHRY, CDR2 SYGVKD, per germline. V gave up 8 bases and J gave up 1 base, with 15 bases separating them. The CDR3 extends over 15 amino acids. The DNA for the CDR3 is TGTGCCATCCGTTACAGTAAGGCGAGCAATCAGCCCCAGCATTTT. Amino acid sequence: CAIRYSKASNQPQHF.

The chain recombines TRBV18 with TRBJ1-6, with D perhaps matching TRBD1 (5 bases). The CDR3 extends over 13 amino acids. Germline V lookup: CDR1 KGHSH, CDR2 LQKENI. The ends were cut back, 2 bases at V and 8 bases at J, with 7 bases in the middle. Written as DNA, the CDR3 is TGTGCCAGCTCACCAGGAGGGGATTCACCCCTCCACTTT. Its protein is CASSPGGDSPLHF.

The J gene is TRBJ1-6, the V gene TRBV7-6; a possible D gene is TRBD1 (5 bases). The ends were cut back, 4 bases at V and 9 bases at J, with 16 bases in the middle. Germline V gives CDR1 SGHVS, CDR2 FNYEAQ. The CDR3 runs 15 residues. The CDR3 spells CASSSSGLGGSPLHF. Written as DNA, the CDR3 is TGTGCCAGCAGCTCCTCGGGGTTGGGGGGTTCACCCCTCCACTTT.

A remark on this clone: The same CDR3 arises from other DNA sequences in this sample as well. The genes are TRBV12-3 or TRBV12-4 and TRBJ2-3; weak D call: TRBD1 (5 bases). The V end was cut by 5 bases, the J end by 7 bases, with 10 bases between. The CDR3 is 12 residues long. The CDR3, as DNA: TGTGCCAGCAGTGTAGACAGTTATACGCAGTATTTT. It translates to CASSVDSYTQYF.

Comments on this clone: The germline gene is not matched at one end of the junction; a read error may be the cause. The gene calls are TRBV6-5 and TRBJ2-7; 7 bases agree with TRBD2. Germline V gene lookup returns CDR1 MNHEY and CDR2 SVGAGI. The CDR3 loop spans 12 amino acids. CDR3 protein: CASSNLLGGLNF. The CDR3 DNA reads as TGTGCCAGCAGTAATCTATTGGGGGGGTTGAACTTC.

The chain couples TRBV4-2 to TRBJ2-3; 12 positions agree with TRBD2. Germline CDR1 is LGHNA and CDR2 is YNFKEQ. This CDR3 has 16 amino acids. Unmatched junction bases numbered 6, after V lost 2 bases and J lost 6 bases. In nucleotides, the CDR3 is TGTGCCAGCAGCCAACTAGCGGGGGGGCGGCCCGATACGCAGTATTTT. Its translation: CASSQLAGGRPDTQYF.

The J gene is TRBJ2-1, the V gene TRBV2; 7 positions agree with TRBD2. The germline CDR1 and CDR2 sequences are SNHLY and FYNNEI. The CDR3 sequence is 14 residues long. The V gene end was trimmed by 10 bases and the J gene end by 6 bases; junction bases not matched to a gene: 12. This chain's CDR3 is CAIPKTSQFNEQFF. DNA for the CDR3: TGTGCCATCCCGAAGACTAGCCAATTCAATGAGCAGTTCTTC.

The CDR3 protein is CASSYPGTDNQPQHF. CDR3 nucleotides: TGTGCCAGCAGTTACCCCGGGACAGACAATCAGCCCCAGCATTTT. The J gene is TRBJ1-5, the V gene TRBV6-9; 7 positions agree with TRBD1. The trim removed 3 bases at V and 3 bases at J, leaving 5 bases unmatched. Germline CDR1 MNHGY, CDR2 SVAAGI. The CDR3 loop spans 15 amino acids.

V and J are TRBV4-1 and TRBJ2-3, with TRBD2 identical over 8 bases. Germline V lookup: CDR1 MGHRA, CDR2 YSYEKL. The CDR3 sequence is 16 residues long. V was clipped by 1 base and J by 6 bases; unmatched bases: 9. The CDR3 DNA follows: TGCGCCAGCAGCCAAGTACCGGGACTAGGGGTGGATACGCAGTATTTT. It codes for CASSQVPGLGVDTQYF.

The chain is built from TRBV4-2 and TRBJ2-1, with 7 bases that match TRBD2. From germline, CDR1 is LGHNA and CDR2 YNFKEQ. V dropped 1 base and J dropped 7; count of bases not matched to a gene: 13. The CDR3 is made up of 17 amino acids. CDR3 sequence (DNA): TGTGCCAGCAGCCAAGGCGGATTAGCGGGTCCCCCAAATGAGCAGTTCTTC. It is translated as CASSQGGLAGPPNEQFF.

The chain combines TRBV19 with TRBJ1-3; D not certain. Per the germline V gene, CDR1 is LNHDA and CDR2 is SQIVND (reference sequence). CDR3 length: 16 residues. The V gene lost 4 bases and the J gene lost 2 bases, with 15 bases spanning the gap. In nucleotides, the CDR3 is TGTGCCAGTAGTACCCTTTACTCTGCTCCTGGAAACACCATATATTTT. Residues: CASSTLYSAPGNTIYF. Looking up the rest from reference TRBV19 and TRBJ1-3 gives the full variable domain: DGGITQSPKYLFRKEGQNVTLSCEQNLNHDAMYWYRQDPGQGLRLIYYSQIVNDFQKGDIAEGYSVSREKKESFPLTVTSAQKNPTAFYLCASSTLYSAPGNTIYFGEGSWLTVV.

The CDR3 reads CASSQDLTGGYEQYF. Here the CDR3 DNA reads TGTGCCAGCAGCCAAGATCTAACGGGGGGCTACGAGCAGTACTTC. V and J are TRBV4-2 and TRBJ2-7; 7 bases line up with TRBD2. CDR1 and CDR2 (germline): LGHNA, YNFKEQ. The CDR3 spans 15 residues. V shed 0 bases, J shed 3 bases, and the junction held 5 bases outside the gene matches.

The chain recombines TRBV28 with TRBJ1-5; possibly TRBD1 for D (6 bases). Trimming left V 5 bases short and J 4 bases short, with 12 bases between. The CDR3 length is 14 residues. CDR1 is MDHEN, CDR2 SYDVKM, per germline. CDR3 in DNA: TGTGCCAGCAGTACCGTAGGGGGTAATCAGCCCCAGCATTTT. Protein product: CASSTVGGNQPQHF.

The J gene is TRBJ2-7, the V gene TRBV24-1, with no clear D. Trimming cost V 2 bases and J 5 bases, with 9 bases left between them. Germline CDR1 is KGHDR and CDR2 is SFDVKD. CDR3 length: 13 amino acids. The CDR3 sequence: CATSDSPTNEQYF. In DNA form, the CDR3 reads TGTGCCACCAGTGATTCCCCGACAAACGAGCAGTACTTC.

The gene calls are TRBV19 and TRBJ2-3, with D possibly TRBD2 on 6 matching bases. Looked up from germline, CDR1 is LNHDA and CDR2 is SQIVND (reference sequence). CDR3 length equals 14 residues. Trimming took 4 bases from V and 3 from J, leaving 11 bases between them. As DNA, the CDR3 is TGTGCCAGTAGTACTCCGGGGAGGACAGATACGCAGTATTTT. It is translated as CASSTPGRTDTQYF.

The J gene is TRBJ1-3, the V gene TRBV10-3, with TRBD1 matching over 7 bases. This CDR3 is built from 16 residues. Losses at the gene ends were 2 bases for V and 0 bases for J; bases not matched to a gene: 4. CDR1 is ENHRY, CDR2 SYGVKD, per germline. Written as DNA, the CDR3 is TGTGCCATCAGTGAGCCGACAGGGCCCTCTGGAAACACCATATATTTT. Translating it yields CAISEPTGPSGNTIYF.

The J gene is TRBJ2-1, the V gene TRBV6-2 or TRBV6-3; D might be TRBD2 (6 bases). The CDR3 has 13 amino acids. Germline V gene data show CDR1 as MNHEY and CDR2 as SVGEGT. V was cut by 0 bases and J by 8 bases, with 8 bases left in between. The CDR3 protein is CASSYSWGDEQFF. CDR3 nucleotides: TGTGCCAGCAGTTACTCTTGGGGGGATGAGCAGTTCTTC.

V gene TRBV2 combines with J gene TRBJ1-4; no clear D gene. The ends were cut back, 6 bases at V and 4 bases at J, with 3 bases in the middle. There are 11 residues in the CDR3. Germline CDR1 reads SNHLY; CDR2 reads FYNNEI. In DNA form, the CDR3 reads TGTGCCAGCAGCTATAATGAAAAACTGTTTTTT. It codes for CASSYNEKLFF.

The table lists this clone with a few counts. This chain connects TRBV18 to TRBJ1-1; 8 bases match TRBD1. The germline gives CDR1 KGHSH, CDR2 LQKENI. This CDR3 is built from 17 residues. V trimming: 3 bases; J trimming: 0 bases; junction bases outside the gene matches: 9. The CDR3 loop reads CASSPDRDFGLNTEAFF. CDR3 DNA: TGTGCCAGCTCACCGGACAGGGACTTCGGATTGAACACTGAAGCTTTCTTT.

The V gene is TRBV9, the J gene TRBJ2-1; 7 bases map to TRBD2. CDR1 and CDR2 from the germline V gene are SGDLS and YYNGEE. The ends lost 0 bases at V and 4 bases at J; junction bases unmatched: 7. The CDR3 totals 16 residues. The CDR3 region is CASSVVKRGHYNEQFF. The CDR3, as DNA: TGTGCCAGCAGCGTAGTCAAGCGGGGCCATTACAATGAGCAGTTCTTC.

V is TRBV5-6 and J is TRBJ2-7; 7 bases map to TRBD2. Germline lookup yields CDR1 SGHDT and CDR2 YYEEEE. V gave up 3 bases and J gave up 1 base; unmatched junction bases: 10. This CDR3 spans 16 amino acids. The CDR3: CASSSVLADSSYEQYF. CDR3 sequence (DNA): TGTGCCAGCAGCTCGGTTCTAGCGGATAGTTCCTACGAGCAGTACTTC.

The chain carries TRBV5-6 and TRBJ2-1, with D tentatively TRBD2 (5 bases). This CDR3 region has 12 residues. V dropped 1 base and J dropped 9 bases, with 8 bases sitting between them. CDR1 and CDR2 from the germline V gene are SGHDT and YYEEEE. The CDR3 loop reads CASSLSGFEQFF. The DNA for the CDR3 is TGTGCCAGCAGCTTGTCGGGGTTTGAGCAGTTCTTC.